The source of this T cell receptor beta chain is a study of T cells in Graves' hyperthyroidism and ophthalmopathy. Overall study context: Staff took peripheral blood when the initial diagnosis was made, before any treatment began.

Regarding the study as a whole: Also found in blood were most expanded thyroid clonotypes above 0.001.

Germline V gives CDR1 SGHRS, CDR2 YFSETQ. The V end was cut by 5 bases, the J end by 3 bases, with 14 bases between. The length of the CDR3 is 14 residues. Ophthalmopathy patients showed a Clinical Activity Score of at least 3, NOSPECS grade of at least 4 and duration under 3 months. Exclusion of patients followed from uncontrolled infection, other autoimmune disease, pregnancy or lactation. This clonotype was observed many times. No antigen is known for it. TCR beta CDR3 regions were amplified from RNA transcripts. The primer set for the first-round RT-PCR of the TCR CDR3 was HTBI. TCRdb re-analysed the multiplex PCR reads in MiXCR, keeping a single row per CDR3 protein. Among about 290,000 distinct CDR3 sequences listed, over 15% were seen once.

The sample was blood. This rearrangement joins TRBV5-1 to TRBJ1-1; D gene uncertain. The clonotype was recovered from a woman aged 55-70 years with Graves' ophthalmopathy. CDR3 DNA sequence: TGCGCCAGCAGGGACGACTACGGTGACACTGAAGCTTTCTTT. As protein: CASRDDYGDTEAFF.